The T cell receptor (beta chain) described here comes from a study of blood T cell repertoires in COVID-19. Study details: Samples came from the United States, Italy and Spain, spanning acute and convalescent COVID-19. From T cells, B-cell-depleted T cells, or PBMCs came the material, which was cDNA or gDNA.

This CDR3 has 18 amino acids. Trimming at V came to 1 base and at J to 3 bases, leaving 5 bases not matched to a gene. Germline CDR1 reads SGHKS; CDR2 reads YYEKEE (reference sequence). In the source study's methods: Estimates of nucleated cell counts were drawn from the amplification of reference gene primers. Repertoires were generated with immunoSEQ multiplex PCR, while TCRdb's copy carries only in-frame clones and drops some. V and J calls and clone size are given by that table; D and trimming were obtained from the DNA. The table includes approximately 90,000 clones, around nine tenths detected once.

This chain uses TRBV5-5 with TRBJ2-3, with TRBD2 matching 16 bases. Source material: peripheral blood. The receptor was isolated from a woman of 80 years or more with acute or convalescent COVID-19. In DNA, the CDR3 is TGTGCCAGCAGCTTGCTGGGACTAGCGGGGGGGCTGACAGATACGCAGTATTTT. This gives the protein CASSLLGLAGGLTDTQYF.